This T cell receptor (beta chain) emerged from a study of blood T cell repertoires in COVID-19. Original methodology: Reference gene primer amplification in the assay estimated nucleated cell counts. This table comes from immunoSEQ multiplex PCR, and its TCRdb copy is limited to in-frame clones, with some not included. D and trimming come from the DNA, and the V and J calls and clone size come from that table. The top ten hold less than 3.5% of the sample, which has fewer than 450,000 clones, under 95% seen once. There are 17 residues in the CDR3. Trimming left V 4 bases short and J 5 bases short, with 20 bases between. The germline CDR1 and CDR2 sequences are ENHRY and SYGVKD.

J is TRBJ1-4 and V is TRBV10-3; D is possibly TRBD1 (5 bases). This receptor was taken from a woman aged 18 to 35 who had recovered from COVID-19. Sequencing was performed on peripheral blood. In DNA form, the CDR3 reads TGTGCCATCAGTGTAAAAGACGGAACCCGGGGGAATGAAAAACTGTTTTTT. Amino acids: CAISVKDGTRGNEKLFF.